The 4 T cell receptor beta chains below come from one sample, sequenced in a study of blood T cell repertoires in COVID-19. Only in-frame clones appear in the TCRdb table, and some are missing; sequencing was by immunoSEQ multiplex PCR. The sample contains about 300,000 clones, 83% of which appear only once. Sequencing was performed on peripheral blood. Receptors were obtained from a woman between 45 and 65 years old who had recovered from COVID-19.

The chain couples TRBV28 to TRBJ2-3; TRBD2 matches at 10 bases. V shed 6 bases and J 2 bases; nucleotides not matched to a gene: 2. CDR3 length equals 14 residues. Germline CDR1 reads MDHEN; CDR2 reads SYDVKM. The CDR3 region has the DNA TGTGCCAGCAGGCTAGCGGGGGACACAGATACGCAGTATTTT. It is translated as CASRLAGDTDTQYF.

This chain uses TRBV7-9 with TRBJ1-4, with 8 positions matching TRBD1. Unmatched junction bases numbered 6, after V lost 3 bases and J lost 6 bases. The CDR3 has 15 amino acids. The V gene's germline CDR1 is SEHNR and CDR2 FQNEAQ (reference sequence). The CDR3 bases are TGTGCCAGCAGCTTTGTCCAGGGGGCGTATGAAAAACTGTTTTTT. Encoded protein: CASSFVQGAYEKLFF.

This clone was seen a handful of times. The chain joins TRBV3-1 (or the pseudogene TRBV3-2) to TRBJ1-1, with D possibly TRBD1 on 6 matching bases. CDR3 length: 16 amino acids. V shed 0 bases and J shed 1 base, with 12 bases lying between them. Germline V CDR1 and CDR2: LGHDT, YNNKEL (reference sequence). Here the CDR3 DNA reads TGTGCCAGCAGCCAAGATCTGGGACACAAGAACACTGAAGCTTTCTTT. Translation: CASSQDLGHKNTEAFF.

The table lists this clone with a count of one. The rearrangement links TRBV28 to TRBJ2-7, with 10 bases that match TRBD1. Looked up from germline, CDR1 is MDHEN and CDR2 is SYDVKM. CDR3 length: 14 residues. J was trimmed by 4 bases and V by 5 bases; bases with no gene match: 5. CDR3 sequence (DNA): TGTGCCAGCAGTCCACGGACAGGGGGGTACGAGCAGTACTTC. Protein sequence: CASSPRTGGYEQYF. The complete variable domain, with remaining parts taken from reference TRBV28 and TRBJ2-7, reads DVKVTQSSRYLVKRTGEKVFLECVQDMDHENMFWYRQDPGLGLRLIYFSYDVKMKEKGDIPEGYSVSREKKERFSLILESASTNQTSMYLCASSPRTGGYEQYFGPGTRLTVT.